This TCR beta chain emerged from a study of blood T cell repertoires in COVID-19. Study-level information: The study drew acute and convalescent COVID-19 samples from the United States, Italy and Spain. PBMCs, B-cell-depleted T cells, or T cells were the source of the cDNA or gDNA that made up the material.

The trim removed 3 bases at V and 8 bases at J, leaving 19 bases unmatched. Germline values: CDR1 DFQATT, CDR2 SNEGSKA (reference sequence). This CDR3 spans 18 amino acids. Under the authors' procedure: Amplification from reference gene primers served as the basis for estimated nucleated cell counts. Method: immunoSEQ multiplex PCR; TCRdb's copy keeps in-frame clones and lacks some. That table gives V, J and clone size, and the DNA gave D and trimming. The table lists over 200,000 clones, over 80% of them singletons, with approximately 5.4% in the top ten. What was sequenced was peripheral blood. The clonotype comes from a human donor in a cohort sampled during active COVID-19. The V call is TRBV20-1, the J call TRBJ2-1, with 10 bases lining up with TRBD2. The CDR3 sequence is CSASGQGRSSGSYYEQFF. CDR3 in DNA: TGCAGTGCTAGTGGGCAGGGACGGTCTAGCGGGAGTTACTATGAGCAGTTCTTC.